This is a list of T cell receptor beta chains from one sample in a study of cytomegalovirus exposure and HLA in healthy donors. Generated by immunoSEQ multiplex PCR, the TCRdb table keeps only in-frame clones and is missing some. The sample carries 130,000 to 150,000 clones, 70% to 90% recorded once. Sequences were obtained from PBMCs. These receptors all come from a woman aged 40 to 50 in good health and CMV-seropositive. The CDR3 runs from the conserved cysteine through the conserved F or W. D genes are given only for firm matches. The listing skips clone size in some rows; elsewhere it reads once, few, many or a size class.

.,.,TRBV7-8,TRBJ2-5,CASSLAHGLGQETQYF,TGTGCCAGCAGCTTAGCGCACGGGTTAGGCCAAGAGACCCAGTACTTC
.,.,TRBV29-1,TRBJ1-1,CSVADRAEAFF,TGCAGCGTGGCCGACAGAGCTGAAGCTTTCTTT
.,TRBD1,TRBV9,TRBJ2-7,CASSPWGETGGEQYF,TGTGCCAGCAGCCCTTGGGGAGAGACAGGGGGCGAGCAGTACTTC
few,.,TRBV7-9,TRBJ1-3,CSSSSREGGNTIYF,TGTTCCAGCAGCTCCAGGGAAGGAGGAAACACCATATATTTT
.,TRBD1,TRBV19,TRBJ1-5,CASSRGQGQLNQPQHF,TGTGCCAGTAGTCGTGGACAGGGACAGCTGAATCAGCCCCAGCATTTT
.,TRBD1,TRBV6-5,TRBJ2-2,CASTRTGSGELFF,TGTGCCAGCACAAGGACAGGGAGCGGGGAGCTGTTTTTT
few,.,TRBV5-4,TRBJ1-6,CASSPGGLVNSPLHF,TGTGCCAGCAGCCCCGGGGGGCTAGTTAATTCACCCCTCCACTTT
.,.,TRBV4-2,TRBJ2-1,CASSHEDDRNEQFF,TGTGCCAGCAGCCATGAGGATGACAGGAATGAGCAGTTCTTC
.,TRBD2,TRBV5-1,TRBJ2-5,CASSLPPISGGPPQETQYF,TGCGCCAGCAGCCTCCCCCCGATTAGCGGGGGGCCCCCACAAGAGACCCAGTACTTC
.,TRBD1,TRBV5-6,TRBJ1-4,CASSTPRGRGEKLFF,TGTGCCAGCAGCACCCCGAGGGGGCGCGGTGAAAAACTGTTTTTT
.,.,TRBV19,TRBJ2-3,CASSIGGNQNTQYF,TGTGCCAGTAGTATAGGAGGGAACCAAAATACGCAGTATTTT
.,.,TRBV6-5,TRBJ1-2,CASSYKRQGGYTF,TGTGCCAGCAGTTACAAGCGCCAGGGCGGCTACACCTTC